This T cell receptor (beta chain) was sequenced during a study of control samples from healthy donors and cancer patients. CDR1 is WSHSY, CDR2 SAAADI, per germline. Unmatched junction bases numbered 17, after V lost 6 bases and J lost 5 bases. This CDR3 is 18 amino acids long. Generated by immunoSEQ multiplex PCR, the TCRdb table keeps only in-frame clones and is missing some. Altogether 150,000 to 200,000 clones are present, around 93% being singletons, with the ten largest covering roughly 4.3%. The chain links TRBV10-2 to TRBJ2-1; 9 bases agree with TRBD2. Sequencing was carried out using blood. The clonotype comes from a woman aged 55 to 70 in good health. CDR3 sequence: CASRGLGAGGPVDNEQFF. The CDR3 region has the DNA TGCGCCAGCAGGGGCCTCGGGGCGGGGGGGCCGGTCGACAATGAGCAGTTCTTC.